This T cell receptor beta chain was profiled in a study of cytomegalovirus exposure and HLA in healthy donors. General study points: Evidence from a later analysis indicated that most CMV-associated TCR beta chains looked HLA-restricted.

A multiplex PCR was run with 60 Vbeta primers and 13 Jbeta primers. Clones were read by immunoSEQ multiplex PCR, and TCRdb kept only the in-frame ones, dropping some. The specimen's table records fewer than 150,000 clones. Worth noting for this clone: Its antigen is still unknown. In the same sample, other DNA sequences code for this CDR3.

Specimen: PBMCs. The receptor's source is a man aged 40-49 years in good health and CMV-seronegative.

CDR3 DNA: TGTGCCAGCAGTGGGGGACAGCGTAATTCACCCCTCCACTTT. This encodes CASSGGQRNSPLHF. The J gene is TRBJ1-6, the V gene TRBV25-1; TRBD1 matches 7 bases. The V gene's germline CDR1 is MGHDK and CDR2 SYGVNS. The ends lost 4 bases at V and 6 bases at J; junction bases unmatched: 3. This CDR3 spans 14 amino acids.